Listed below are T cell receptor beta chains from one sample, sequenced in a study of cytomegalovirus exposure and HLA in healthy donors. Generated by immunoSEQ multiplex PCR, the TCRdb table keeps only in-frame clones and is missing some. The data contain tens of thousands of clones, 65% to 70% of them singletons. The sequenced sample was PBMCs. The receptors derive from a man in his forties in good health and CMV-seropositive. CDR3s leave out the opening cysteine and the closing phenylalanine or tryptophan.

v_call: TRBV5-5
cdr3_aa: ASSLEAAAKNIQY

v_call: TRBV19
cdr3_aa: ASSVNQGEAF

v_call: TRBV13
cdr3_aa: ASSPSLETDTEAF

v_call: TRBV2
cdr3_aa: ASSEARRAGDYGYT

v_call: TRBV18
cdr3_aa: ASSPDKNSPLH

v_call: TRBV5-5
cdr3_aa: ASSLEGWGGTDTQY

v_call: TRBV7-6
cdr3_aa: ASSFFNSEAF

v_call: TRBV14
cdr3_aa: ASSQGIAGFSGANVLT

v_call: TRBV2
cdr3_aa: ASSVLAVNSPLH

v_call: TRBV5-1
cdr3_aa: ASSLEGTGLNYGYT

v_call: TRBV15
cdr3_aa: ATSRDPGGGETQY

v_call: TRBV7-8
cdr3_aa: ASSQQGVNTEAF

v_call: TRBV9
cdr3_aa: ASSGDREDIQY

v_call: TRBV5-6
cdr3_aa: ASSFAQGEGGYT

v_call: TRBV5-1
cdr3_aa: ASSFFTGQSNTEAF

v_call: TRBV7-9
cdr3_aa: ASSSGTELF

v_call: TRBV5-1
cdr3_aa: ASSLDGSSTDTQY

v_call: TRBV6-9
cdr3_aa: ASSRIPDWKTQY

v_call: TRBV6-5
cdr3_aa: ASSNLDREDTQY

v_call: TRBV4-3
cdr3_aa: ASSQETHGNNEKLF

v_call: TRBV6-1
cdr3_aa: ASSDKGVGNQPQH

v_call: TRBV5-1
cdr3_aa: ASATPTGKGNEQY

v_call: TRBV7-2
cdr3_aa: ASSSFQGSEAF

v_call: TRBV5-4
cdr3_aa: ASSWSGNTGELF

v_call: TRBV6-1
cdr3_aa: ASRSPGLAYEQY

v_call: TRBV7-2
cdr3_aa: ASSHLTGAGYT

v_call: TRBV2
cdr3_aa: ASSEIGSEQY

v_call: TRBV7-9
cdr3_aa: ASSRGTSGGNEQF

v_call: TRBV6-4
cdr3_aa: ASSDSGENSPLH

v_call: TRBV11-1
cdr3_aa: ASSRPGSSYGYT

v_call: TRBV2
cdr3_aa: ASSGLGGIYNSPLH

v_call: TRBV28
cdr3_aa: ASSFKGAVGQPQH

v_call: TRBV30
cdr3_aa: AWSPTHGQGSVQPQH

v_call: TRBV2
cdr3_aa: ASSETGNQPQH

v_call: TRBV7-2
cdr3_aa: ASSLGPARGRYGYT

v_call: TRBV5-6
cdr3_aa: ASSGTEGQGGYNEQF

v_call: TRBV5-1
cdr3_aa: ASSPGQADNSPLH